The entry that follows covers one T cell receptor (beta chain) sequence. This clone turned up a few times. The antigen it binds to is not known. Base qualities are not at hand, and no much larger clone is one base apart. The library came from the immunoSEQ multiplex PCR assay. TCRdb mirrors the immuneACCESS table, restricted to in-frame sequences. Some clones are absent from its copies; in checked studies, under half trace to an unresolved V gene, and the reason for the others is unknown. The sample table contains 72,000 or so clones; only one count was recorded for about 92% of them. The top ten hold around 0.42% of the sample. This entry is derived from a study of technical replicates of blood from a handful of donors listed by TCRdb under 2017. Taken from the germline V gene (reference sequence), the CDR1 and CDR2 loops are SGHKS and YYEKEE. From the cysteine through the phenylalanine, the CDR3 covers 12 amino acids. Only the CDR3 region is kept as DNA, spanning 36 bases read in frame from base 1. Trimming removed 4 bases from V and 7 bases from J; the gene matches leave 1 base unexplained.

Source material: T cells isolated from PBMCs. The receptor was isolated from a human donor in good health. The rearranged chain carries TRBV5-5 and TRBJ2-1; 8 central bases correspond to TRBD2. The sequence in DNA is TGTGCCAGCAGCCGGGGGGGGAATGAGCAGTTCTTC. Its amino acids are CASSRGGNEQFF. Outside the CDR3, residues come from the reference TRBV5-5 and TRBJ2-1 proteins, so the full variable domain is: DAGVTQSPTHLIKTRGQQVTLRCSPISGHKSVSWYQQVLGQGPQFIFQYYEKEERGRGNFPDRFSARQFPNYSSELNVNALLLGDSALYLCASSRGGNEQFFGPGTRLTVL.